Listed here are 15 T cell receptor beta chains from one sample, sequenced in a study of cytomegalovirus exposure and HLA in healthy donors. The PCR ran on 60 Vbeta and 13 Jbeta primers. Clones were read by immunoSEQ multiplex PCR, and TCRdb kept only the in-frame ones, dropping some. This table has around 190,000 clones, approximately 79% appearing once. Sequencing was carried out using PBMCs. The receptors were gathered from a woman aged 25 to 39 in good health and CMV-seropositive.

The CDR3 is CASRSQPGTAIYEQYF. The CDR3 region has the DNA TGCGCCAGCAGGTCCCAGCCCGGGACAGCGATCTACGAGCAGTACTTC. The genes are TRBV5-1 and TRBJ2-7; 7 positions agree with TRBD1. Germline V lookup: CDR1 SGHRS, CDR2 YFSETQ. The J segment lost 3 bases and the V segment lost 5 bases, leaving 14 bases of the junction unmatched. This CDR3 spans 16 amino acids.

The chain carries TRBV29-1 and TRBJ1-1; 7 nucleotides line up with TRBD1. The CDR3 covers 13 residues. Germline CDR1 reads SQVTM; CDR2 reads ANQGSEA. With 6 bases clipped from V and 4 bases from J, the junction kept 8 bases outside the gene matches. CDR3 protein: CSVRGGWGTEAFF. The CDR3 coding sequence is TGCAGCGTAAGAGGGGGCTGGGGCACTGAAGCTTTCTTT.

In its sample, this clone was seen a few times. For the CDR3, the DNA is TGTGCCAGCACCACTTCCCCGAGGGATAAAAACTATGGCTACACCTTC. Encoded protein: CASTTSPRDKNYGYTF. The gene calls are TRBV5-5 and TRBJ1-2; D is undetermined. This CDR3 has 16 residues. The germline V and J ends were trimmed by 6 bases and 2 bases, with 20 bases remaining between them. Germline CDR1 is SGHKS and CDR2 is YYEKEE (reference sequence).

This chain joins TRBV5-6 and TRBJ2-5; D remains ambiguous. The germline V gene encodes CDR1 SGHDT and CDR2 YYEEEE. Deletions cut 4 bases from V and 3 bases from J, with 13 bases between. The CDR3 covers 14 residues. The CDR3 DNA follows: TGTGCCAGCAGCCTCATCAGAGGAAAAGAGACCCAGTACTTC. It encodes CASSLIRGKETQYF. Full variable domain (rest looked up from reference TRBV5-6 and TRBJ2-5): DAGVTQSPTHLIKTRGQQVTLRCSPKSGHDTVSWYQQALGQGPQFIFQYYEEEERQRGNFPDRFSGHQFPNYSSELNVNALLLGDSALYLCASSLIRGKETQYFGPGTRLLVL.

This sequence joins TRBV7-2 and TRBJ1-2, with D uncertain. Germline V gene sequence: CDR1 SGHTA, CDR2 FQGNSA. CDR3 length: 12 residues. V gave up 6 bases and J gave up 0 bases, with 5 bases separating them. CDR3 protein: CASSQANYGYTF. In nucleotides, the CDR3 is TGTGCCAGCAGTCAGGCTAACTATGGCTACACCTTC.

The V and J genes are TRBV19 and TRBJ1-1; the D is unclear. CDR1 LNHDA and CDR2 SQIVND come from the germline V gene (reference sequence). V lost 3 bases to trimming and J lost 1 base, with 24 bases between them. This CDR3 is built from 19 residues. The CDR3 bases are TGTGCCAGTAGTATCTCGAGCGGCGGACTTAGCCTGGGGAACACTGAAGCTTTCTTT. Translated: CASSISSGGLSLGNTEAFF.

This chain connects TRBV11-2 to TRBJ2-7, with 12 positions matching TRBD2. CDR3 size: 18 residues. V lost 2 bases to trimming and J lost 4 bases; unmatched junction nucleotides: 12. CDR1 and CDR2 (germline): SGHAT, FQNNGV. DNA for the CDR3: TGTGCCAGCAGCTTACGACTAGCGGGGGACCCGAGTAGGTACGAGCAGTACTTC. Its translation is CASSLRLAGDPSRYEQYF.

This clone was seen just once. V and J are TRBV19 and TRBJ2-1; the match to TRBD1 covers 8 bases. V shed 5 bases, J shed 8 bases, and the junction held 11 bases outside the gene matches. The CDR3 spans 15 residues. Germline V gene data show CDR1 as LNHDA and CDR2 as SQIVND (reference sequence). The CDR3 region has the DNA TGTGCCAGTAGTCCGGACAGGGACGGGAACGATGAGCAGTTCTTC. It specifies CASSPDRDGNDEQFF.

The V gene is TRBV4-1, the J gene TRBJ2-7, with TRBD1 as a possible D gene (6 bases). The V and J ends lost 0 bases and 2 bases respectively, with 11 bases between them. CDR3 length: 15 amino acids. Germline V lookup: CDR1 MGHRA, CDR2 YSYEKL. The CDR3 nucleotides read TGCGCCAGCAGCCAAGAGGACAGACCTACCTACGAGCAGTACTTC. It yields the protein CASSQEDRPTYEQYF.

The chain is built from TRBV5-1 and TRBJ1-3; D possibly corresponds to TRBD1 (5 bases). CDR3 length: 16 residues. V lost 4 bases and J 0 bases, leaving 14 bases between the germline ends. Germline V lookup: CDR1 SGHRS, CDR2 YFSETQ. The CDR3 region has the DNA TGCGCCAGCAGCCGGGCGGGGCGAAGCTCTGGAAACACCATATATTTT. It yields the protein CASSRAGRSSGNTIYF.

The chain joins TRBV5-1 to TRBJ2-7; D gene ambiguous. This CDR3 spans 15 amino acids. CDR1 and CDR2 (germline): SGHRS, YFSETQ. Trimming left V 2 bases short and J 4 bases short, with 16 bases between. The CDR3 DNA reads as TGCGCCAGCAGCTTAGAGCCTAGAGCATCATACGAGCAGTACTTC. Translated: CASSLEPRASYEQYF. Variable domain in full (rest from reference TRBV5-1 and TRBJ2-7): KAGVTQTPRYLIKTRGQQVTLSCSPISGHRSVSWYQQTPGQGLQFLFEYFSETQRNKGNFPGRFSGRQFSNSRSEMNVSTLELGDSALYLCASSLEPRASYEQYFGPGTRLTVT.

The chain links TRBV19 to TRBJ1-2; maybe TRBD1 (5 bases). Germline CDR1 and CDR2: LNHDA and SQIVND (reference sequence). The CDR3 spans 16 residues. V was shortened by 7 bases and J by 5 bases, with 23 bases between the two germline ends. CDR3 DNA sequence: TGTGCCAGTATAGAAAGGCGGGGGAGGAGTAATTATGGCTACACCTTC. Translating gives CASIERRGRSNYGYTF.

This clone was counted only a few times. At the DNA level, this CDR3 is encoded by other sequences in the same sample as well. This rearrangement joins TRBV9 to TRBJ1-1; D might be TRBD1 (6 bases). This CDR3 is built from 14 residues. Looked up from germline, CDR1 is SGDLS and CDR2 is YYNGEE. V was pared by 0 bases and J by 0 bases, with 6 bases between. The CDR3 DNA follows: TGTGCCAGCAGCGTAGGACAGGTGAACACTGAAGCTTTCTTT. Its protein product is CASSVGQVNTEAFF.

The chain carries TRBV5-1 and TRBJ2-2; 7 bases line up with TRBD1. CDR3 length equals 16 residues. V gave up 0 bases and J gave up 3 bases; unmatched junction bases: 5. CDR1 and CDR2 from the germline V gene are SGHRS and YFSETQ. CDR3: CASSLVQGFYTGELFF. As DNA, the CDR3 is TGCGCCAGCAGCTTGGTACAGGGGTTTTACACCGGGGAGCTGTTTTTT.

The chain joins TRBV15 to TRBJ2-5; 14 positions agree with TRBD2. Germline assignment: CDR1 LNHNV and CDR2 YYDKDF (reference sequence). This CDR3 has 17 amino acids. Trimming took 3 bases from V and 4 from J; bases not matched to a gene: 7. The CDR3 DNA reads as TGTGCCACCAGCAGGGGGACTAGCGGGGGTATGGGAGAGACCCAGTACTTC. Its translation is CATSRGTSGGMGETQYF.